The present TCR beta chain was sequenced within a study of T cells in Graves' hyperthyroidism and ophthalmopathy. This clonotype was recorded many times. TCR beta CDR3 region amplification was performed from RNA transcripts. Researchers ran a first-round RT-PCR on the TCR CDR3 using the HTBI primer set. Via MiXCR, TCRdb re-called the multiplex PCR reads, giving one row per CDR3 protein. The sample carries roughly 420,000 distinct CDR3 sequences, 15% to 18% recorded once. This CDR3 has 14 residues. Germline V lookup: CDR1 SNHLY, CDR2 FYNNEI. V gave up 7 bases and J gave up 9 bases; unmatched junction bases: 9.

The sequencing input was blood. The chain has TRBV2 and TRBJ2-1; TRBD2 matches 10 bases. The sequence came from a woman younger than 35 with Graves' hyperthyroidism. CDR3: CASNRAGGKPEQFF. The CDR3 coding sequence is TGTGCCAGCAACAGAGCGGGAGGGAAACCTGAGCAGTTCTTC.